The clone carrying this T cell receptor (beta chain) was picked up a small number of times. Antigen unknown. These data come from a study of T-cell memory formation after mild COVID-19. Study-wide findings and caveats: Pre-infection memory showed some responding clones, and this suggested that cross-reactive memory joined. Clones that got smaller from day 15 to 85 had even CD4/CD8, while clones growing later tipped toward CD4+.

TCRdb ran MiXCR on the 5' RACE reads and lists one entry per CDR3 protein. The sample includes roughly 190,000 distinct CDR3 sequences, 27% of them seen just once. V shed 6 bases and J shed 2 bases, with 12 bases lying between them. Germline CDR1 SNHLY, CDR2 FYNNEI. The CDR3 runs 14 residues. Sequenced material: PBMCs or a T cell subset sorted from them (not recorded which). The chain uses TRBV2 and TRBJ2-3, with D maybe TRBD1 (5 bases). This receptor was identified in an adult woman who had mild COVID-19 (a few samples of this study predate the infection). Cell type and time point are not known. The chain's CDR3 is CASRVTAFTDTQYF. CDR3 DNA sequence: TGTGCCAGCAGGGTGACAGCCTTCACAGATACGCAGTATTTT.